What follows are 3 T cell receptor beta chains derived from one specimen sequenced in a study of cytomegalovirus exposure and HLA in healthy donors. PCR involved 60 Vbeta and 13 Jbeta primers. Produced via immunoSEQ multiplex PCR; TCRdb's table is partial and in-frame only. The table has about 140,000 clones, 70% seen once; the top ten hold approximately 1.6%. The source material was PBMCs. The receptors shown here come from a woman under 40 in good health and CMV-seronegative.

This clone was recorded at least ten times. The V gene is TRBV28, the J gene TRBJ2-7; D remains ambiguous. The CDR3 extends over 13 amino acids. CDR1 is MDHEN, CDR2 SYDVKM, per germline. The V end lost 6 bases, the J end lost 4 bases, and 13 bases lay between the germline ends. CDR3: CASSRLEPYEQYF. The CDR3 DNA reads TGTGCCAGCAGCCGACTGGAGCCTTACGAGCAGTACTTC.

The chain uses TRBV19 and TRBJ2-7, with a tentative D call TRBD1 (5 bases). Trimming took off 5 bases at V and 1 base at J, with 9 bases between the two ends. Germline-derived CDR1 and CDR2 are LNHDA and SQIVND (reference sequence). This CDR3 contains 13 residues. The CDR3 protein is CASSGADSYEQYF. In DNA, the CDR3 is TGTGCCAGTAGTGGGGCGGATTCCTACGAGCAGTACTTC.

In its sample, this clone was seen a few times. The same CDR3 also results from other DNA sequences found in this sample. This chain uses TRBV6-7 with TRBJ2-3; TRBD2 agrees at 11 bases. TRBV6-7 is treated as an ORF (open reading frame) with a function not yet certain. Germline trimming cut 0 bases from V and 2 bases from J; bases unmatched to any gene: 1. This CDR3 spans 16 amino acids. CDR3 residues: CASSYSSGRATDTQYF. In DNA, the CDR3 is TGTGCCAGCAGTTACTCTAGCGGGAGGGCCACAGATACGCAGTATTTT.